This is a list of T cell receptor beta chains from one sample in a study of T cells in Graves' hyperthyroidism and ophthalmopathy. TCRdb re-called the multiplex PCR reads through MiXCR, storing one row per CDR3 protein. The sample lists over 250,000 distinct CDR3 sequences, about 20% occurring once. Material for sequencing was blood. The receptors were gathered from a man aged 25-45 years with Graves' ophthalmopathy. The CDR3 runs from the conserved cysteine through the conserved F or W. The order of the fields is J gene, D gene, clone size, V gene, CDR3 protein, CDR3 DNA. A D gene is named only where the DNA matches it firmly. Rows may omit the clone size; those that give it use once, few, many or a size class.

J: TRBJ1-6
D: .
size: few
V: TRBV2
CDR3: CASSEAVLGMRKGSSPLHF
DNA: TGTGCCAGCAGTGAAGCGGTCCTCGGGATGCGGAAGGGAAGTTCACCCCTCCACTTT

J: TRBJ1-5
D: .
size: few
V: TRBV12-3/TRBV12-4
CDR3: CASSPRHNQPQHF
DNA: TGTGCCAGCAGTCCCAGACACAATCAGCCCCAGCATTTT

J: TRBJ2-7
D: TRBD1
size: .
V: TRBV9
CDR3: CASSGSRQGANYEQYF
DNA: TGTGCCAGCAGCGGTTCCAGACAGGGGGCCAACTACGAGCAGTACTTC

J: TRBJ1-3
D: TRBD1
size: few
V: TRBV7-8
CDR3: CASSLSPGTGRGNTIYF
DNA: TGTGCCAGCAGCTTAAGCCCCGGGACAGGGCGAGGAAACACCATATATTTT

J: TRBJ2-2
D: .
size: .
V: TRBV24-1
CDR3: CATSDLGQGTGELFF
DNA: TGTGCCACCAGTGATTTAGGGCAGGGTACCGGGGAGCTGTTTTTT

J: TRBJ2-3
D: TRBD2
size: .
V: TRBV6-5
CDR3: CASSYLGNSGNLRTDTQYF
DNA: TGTGCCAGCAGTTACCTCGGTAATAGCGGGAATCTAAGGACAGATACGCAGTATTTT

J: TRBJ1-1
D: TRBD1
size: .
V: TRBV28
CDR3: CASRTGTANTEAFF
DNA: TGTGCCAGCAGGACCGGGACAGCGAACACTGAAGCTTTCTTT

J: TRBJ2-3
D: TRBD1
size: .
V: TRBV18
CDR3: CASSPLDSGTGGSDTQYF
DNA: TGTGCCAGCTCACCACTTGATTCCGGGACAGGGGGCTCAGATACGCAGTATTTT

J: TRBJ2-3
D: TRBD2
size: .
V: TRBV18
CDR3: CASSLGLVATDTQYF
DNA: TGTGCCAGCTCACTAGGACTAGTGGCCACAGATACGCAGTATTTT

J: TRBJ2-5
D: .
size: many
V: TRBV20-1
CDR3: CSAARDAETQYF
DNA: TGCAGTGCCGCACGAGACGCGGAGACCCAGTACTTC

J: TRBJ2-3
D: .
size: once
V: TRBV9
CDR3: CASSADIMSTDTQYF
DNA: TGTGCCAGCAGCGCGGACATAATGAGCACAGATACGCAGTATTTT

J: TRBJ1-4
D: .
size: many
V: TRBV7-8
CDR3: CASGPINEKLFF
DNA: TGTGCCAGCGGCCCCATTAATGAAAAACTGTTTTTT

J: TRBJ1-3
D: TRBD1
size: few
V: TRBV7-2
CDR3: CASSFRTGSRNTIYF
DNA: TGTGCCAGCAGCTTCAGGACAGGGTCAAGAAACACCATATATTTT

J: TRBJ1-5
D: TRBD1
size: .
V: TRBV20-1
CDR3: CSARSPTGENQPQHF
DNA: TGCAGTGCTAGGAGCCCGACAGGGGAAAATCAGCCCCAGCATTTT

J: TRBJ2-3
D: .
size: .
V: TRBV7-2
CDR3: CASSPATGTDTQYF
DNA: TGTGCCAGCAGCCCTGCGACGGGGACAGATACGCAGTATTTT

J: TRBJ2-5
D: TRBD1
size: .
V: TRBV5-1
CDR3: CASSIRQGAKTQYF
DNA: TGCGCCAGCAGCATCAGACAGGGGGCGAAGACCCAGTACTTC